The 22 T cell receptor beta chains reported below all come from one sample, sequenced in a study of T cells in Graves' hyperthyroidism and ophthalmopathy. The TCR beta CDR3 regions underwent amplification using RNA transcripts as the source. The TCR CDR3 first-round RT-PCR relied on the HTBI primer set. Each CDR3 protein is one row after TCRdb ran MiXCR on the multiplex PCR reads. The sample comprises roughly 500,000 distinct CDR3 sequences, over 35% of which are singletons, and around 44% rests with the top ten. Sample: peripheral blood or thyroid tissue (not recorded which). The receptors come from an adult woman with Graves' disease, either hyperthyroidism or ophthalmopathy (not recorded which).

This clonotype was counted at least ten times. The chain recombines TRBV12-3 or TRBV12-4 with TRBJ2-7; 7 nucleotides match TRBD1. This CDR3 contains 15 residues. With 3 bases clipped from V and 3 bases from J, the junction kept 8 bases outside the gene matches. CDR3 loop: CASSFGRTGIYEQYF. CDR3 sequence (DNA): TGTGCCAGCAGTTTTGGCAGGACAGGCATCTACGAGCAGTACTTC.

This clonotype was found a few times. This chain uses TRBV28 with TRBJ2-7, with 9 bases identical to TRBD1. The J segment lost 2 bases and the V segment lost 6 bases, leaving 5 bases of the junction unmatched. The CDR3 loop spans 14 amino acids. The germline gives CDR1 MDHEN, CDR2 SYDVKM. CDR3 loop: CASREQGAPYEQYF. CDR3 bases: TGTGCCAGCAGGGAACAGGGGGCTCCCTACGAGCAGTACTTC.

The chain carries TRBV5-1 and TRBJ2-7, with D tentatively TRBD2 (6 bases). CDR1 is SGHRS, CDR2 YFSETQ, per germline. Trimming took off 1 base at V and 2 bases at J, with 10 bases between the two ends. CDR3 length: 14 amino acids. The CDR3 coding sequence is TGCGCCAGCAGCTTGATCGGGGAGGCCTACGAGCAGTACTTC. Its protein product is CASSLIGEAYEQYF.

The gene calls are TRBV5-1 and TRBJ2-7; 9 bases map to TRBD2. The germline gives CDR1 SGHRS, CDR2 YFSETQ. The V and J ends lost 4 bases and 5 bases, in that order; junction bases with no gene match: 16. The CDR3 loop spans 17 amino acids. The CDR3 nucleotides read TGCGCCAGCAGCCATCGGCAACTACCGGGACTAGCCGACGAGCAGTACTTC. The encoded protein is CASSHRQLPGLADEQYF.

The chain joins TRBV29-1 to TRBJ2-7, with unresolved D. From germline, CDR1 is SQVTM and CDR2 ANQGSEA. This CDR3 is 14 amino acids long. Trimming took 3 bases from V and 4 from J, leaving 16 bases between them. As DNA, the CDR3 is TGCAGCGTTGAGATGGTGGGAACAGTGTACGAGCAGTACTTC. Translating it yields CSVEMVGTVYEQYF.

This clonotype was detected ten times or more. The chain links TRBV11-2 to TRBJ1-1; D is unresolved. The CDR3 is 13 residues long. Germline values: CDR1 SGHAT, CDR2 FQNNGV. Between the trimmed V and J ends, which lost 2 bases and 5 bases, there was a span of 9 bases. CDR3 nucleotides: TGTGCCAGCAGCTTATCCTTCCGAACTGAAGCTTTCTTT. Translation: CASSLSFRTEAFF.

This clonotype was found a few times. The gene calls are TRBV7-9 and TRBJ2-7; possible D gene TRBD1, 5 bases. Germline lookup yields CDR1 SEHNR and CDR2 FQNEAQ (reference sequence). Trimming stripped 8 bases from V and 2 bases from J, with 10 bases between. CDR3 size: 12 residues. CDR3 region: CASGAGPYEQYF. The CDR3 region has the DNA TGTGCCAGCGGGGCAGGTCCCTACGAGCAGTACTTC.

At least ten counts were recorded for this clonotype. The chain combines TRBV27 with TRBJ1-2; TRBD1 aligns across 7 bases. Germline V lookup: CDR1 MNHEY, CDR2 SMNVEV (reference sequence). The CDR3 extends over 14 amino acids. Trimming cost V 2 bases and J 7 bases; bases outside gene matches: 7. The CDR3 protein is CASSLVQGRGGYTF. The CDR3 DNA reads TGTGCCAGCAGTTTAGTACAGGGGCGGGGTGGCTACACCTTC.

The chain carries TRBV6-1 and TRBJ1-1; the D gene is possibly TRBD1 (5 bases). Per the germline V gene, CDR1 is MNHNS and CDR2 is SASEGT. The CDR3 is made up of 13 amino acids. V dropped 5 bases and J dropped 0 bases, with 7 bases sitting between them. CDR3 loop: CASSRTLNTEAFF. CDR3 bases: TGTGCCAGCAGTCGGACACTGAACACTGAAGCTTTCTTT.

This clonotype appeared many times. V gene TRBV12-3 or TRBV12-4 combines with J gene TRBJ2-2; 9 bases fit TRBD2. The CDR3 is 15 residues long. J was trimmed by 6 bases and V by 3 bases; bases with no gene match: 5. CDR3 nucleotide sequence: TGTGCCAGCAGTTTGATTAGCGGGAGTGCCGGGGAGCTGTTTTTT. Amino acid sequence: CASSLISGSAGELFF.

This clonotype has ten or more counts. This rearrangement joins TRBV7-8 to TRBJ2-5, with D hard to call. V lost 3 bases and J lost 4, with 9 bases in between. CDR1 SGHVS and CDR2 FQNEAQ come from the germline V gene. The CDR3 has 13 amino acids. The chain's CDR3 is CASSFGARETQYF. The CDR3 coding sequence is TGTGCCAGCAGCTTTGGAGCGCGAGAGACCCAGTACTTC.

This clonotype has ten or more counts. The chain joins TRBV25-1 to TRBJ1-4, with D possibly matching TRBD1 (6 bases). Between the trimmed V and J ends, which lost 5 bases and 0 bases, there was a span of 10 bases. This CDR3 has 15 residues. CDR1 MGHDK and CDR2 SYGVNS come from the germline V gene. The CDR3 bases are TGTGCCAGCAGTTACAGGGCGGCAACTAATGAAAAACTGTTTTTT. Translation gives CASSYRAATNEKLFF.

This clonotype appeared many times. The chain uses TRBV10-2 and TRBJ2-2, with D unresolved. Between the trimmed V and J ends, which lost 6 bases and 6 bases, there was a span of 14 bases. The length of the CDR3 is 14 residues. Germline V CDR1 and CDR2: WSHSY, SAAADI. CDR3 nucleotides: TGCGCCAGCAGAGTGGGGTCACCCTCCGGGGAGCTGTTTTTT. Protein product: CASRVGSPSGELFF.

This clonotype showed up just a few times. For the CDR3, the DNA is TGTGCCAGCACCGAAACAGGGTTTGATGGCTACACCTTC. Protein: CASTETGFDGYTF. The rearrangement uses TRBV7-2 and TRBJ1-2; D possibly corresponds to TRBD1 (6 bases). The germline V and J ends were trimmed by 7 bases and 6 bases, with 15 bases remaining between them. This CDR3 region has 13 residues. The germline V gene has CDR1 SGHTA and CDR2 FQGNSA.

The sample holds many counts of this clonotype. This sequence joins TRBV6-1 and TRBJ2-7; D is unclear. The CDR3 loop spans 13 amino acids. The germline V and J ends were trimmed by 3 bases and 3 bases, with 9 bases remaining between them. The germline gives CDR1 MNHNS, CDR2 SASEGT. As DNA, the CDR3 is TGTGCCAGCAGTGAGTACGGAAACTACGAGCAGTACTTC. It is translated as CASSEYGNYEQYF.

The V gene is TRBV7-8, the J gene TRBJ2-7; D is unresolved. V was shortened by 5 bases and J by 3 bases, with 11 bases between the two germline ends. The germline CDR1 and CDR2 sequences are SGHVS and FQNEAQ. The CDR3 is made up of 13 amino acids. CDR3 residues: CASSPGSHYEQYF. CDR3 in DNA: TGTGCCAGCAGCCCTGGATCCCACTACGAGCAGTACTTC. Together with reference TRBV7-8 and TRBJ2-7, the CDR3 gives the full variable domain: GAGVSQSPRYKVAKRGQDVALRCDPISGHVSLFWYQQALGQGPEFLTYFQNEAQLDKSGLPSDRFFAERPEGSVSTLKIQRTQQEDSAVYLCASSPGSHYEQYFGPGTRLTVT.

V is TRBV7-9 and J is TRBJ1-4; D ambiguous. Germline lookup yields CDR1 SEHNR and CDR2 FQNEAQ (reference sequence). The CDR3 length is 14 residues. Trimming stripped 6 bases from V and 8 bases from J, with 16 bases between. The CDR3 nucleotides read TGTGCCAGCAGTCAAGACACGTCAACCGAAAAACTGTTTTTT. Amino acid sequence: CASSQDTSTEKLFF.

The CDR3 spells CASRTPPRNTIYF. As DNA, the CDR3 is TGTGCCAGCAGAACCCCACCTAGAAACACCATATATTTT. The rearrangement links TRBV2 to TRBJ1-3; D is unclear. CDR1 and CDR2 (germline): SNHLY, FYNNEI. The V gene lost 6 bases and the J gene lost 5 bases, with 11 bases spanning the gap. The CDR3 loop spans 13 amino acids.

The chain employs TRBV29-1 and TRBJ2-2; TRBD1 or TRBD2 may be the D gene (5 bases each). The CDR3 consists of 12 residues. Germline lookup yields CDR1 SQVTM and CDR2 ANQGSEA. With 4 bases removed from V and 2 bases from J, the gap between germline ends came to 5 bases. The CDR3 bases are TGCAGCGTTGGGGACAACACCGGGGAGCTGTTTTTT. This translates into CSVGDNTGELFF.

The J gene is TRBJ2-6, the V gene TRBV7-9, with D tentatively TRBD1 (6 bases). V was trimmed by 1 base and J by 9 bases, leaving 7 bases between them. The CDR3 has 13 amino acids. Germline V gene sequence: CDR1 SEHNR, CDR2 FQNEAQ (reference sequence). This chain's CDR3 is CASSLGTVNVLTF. In DNA, the CDR3 is TGTGCCAGCAGCTTAGGGACAGTCAACGTCCTGACTTTC.

This clonotype showed up many times. The rearrangement links TRBV20-1 to TRBJ1-1; TRBD1 is a possible D gene (6 bases). Per germline, CDR1 DFQATT and CDR2 SNEGSKA (reference sequence). The CDR3 is 15 amino acids. Trimming pared 0 bases from V and 5 bases from J, leaving 16 bases between. CDR3 amino acids: CSAREVSDRYTEAFF. The CDR3, as DNA: TGCAGTGCTAGAGAAGTGTCCGACAGGTATACTGAAGCTTTCTTT.

The V and J genes are TRBV9 and TRBJ1-2; no clear D gene. The CDR3 has 14 residues. Germline V gene lookup returns CDR1 SGDLS and CDR2 YYNGEE. Trimming took off 0 bases at V and 3 bases at J, with 9 bases between the two ends. The CDR3 region has the DNA TGTGCCAGCAGCGTAGACGGTAGGGACTATGGCTACACCTTC. Its translation is CASSVDGRDYGYTF.